A single sample gave rise to the 7 T cell receptor beta chains below, sequenced in a study of shared clonotypes between healthy human individuals. Here immunoSEQ multiplex PCR was the method, and the copy in TCRdb shows in-frame clones only, minus some. Here the sample spans some 480,000 clones, 65% to 80% being singletons. Input material: PBMCs. Receptors were obtained from a woman aged 40 to 55 in good health. Some clones in this sample may be carry-over from other donors' samples.

J is TRBJ2-7 and V is TRBV28; 7 bases are a match to TRBD1. This CDR3 contains 13 residues. The germline gives CDR1 MDHEN, CDR2 SYDVKM. The trim removed 3 bases at V and 3 bases at J, leaving 2 bases unmatched. The CDR3 DNA sequence: TGTGCCAGCAGTTTGGGACAGTACTACGAGCAGTACTTC. Translation gives CASSLGQYYEQYF.

CDR3 sequence: CASSHGQGGYNEQFF. The CDR3 DNA follows: TGTGCCAGCAGCCACGGACAGGGTGGGTACAATGAGCAGTTCTTC. The V call is TRBV7-3, the J call TRBJ2-1; 8 bases agree with TRBD1. The CDR3 has 15 residues. Germline CDR1 SGHTA, CDR2 FQGTGA. Losses at the gene ends were 5 bases for V and 4 bases for J; bases not matched to a gene: 7.

The chain links TRBV5-4 to TRBJ1-1, with TRBD1 matching 8 bases. The length of the CDR3 is 16 residues. The J segment lost 1 base and the V segment lost 4 bases, leaving 9 bases of the junction unmatched. The V gene's germline CDR1 is SGHNT and CDR2 YYREEE (reference sequence). DNA of the CDR3: TGTGCCAGCAGCCCTGGACAGGGCTTGGGGAACACTGAAGCTTTCTTT. Protein product: CASSPGQGLGNTEAFF.

The chain joins TRBV6-1 to TRBJ1-4; D not certain. The length of the CDR3 is 15 residues. Deletions cut 0 bases from V and 7 bases from J, with 12 bases between. Per germline, CDR1 MNHNS and CDR2 SASEGT. Written as DNA, the CDR3 is TGTGCCAGCAGTGAAGCCGGCGGGCGGCCTGAAAAACTGTTTTTT. It specifies CASSEAGGRPEKLFF.

V usage is TRBV5-1 and J usage is TRBJ1-3; D is unclear. The germline V and J ends were trimmed by 1 base and 0 bases, with 14 bases remaining between them. The CDR3 contains 17 residues. Looked up from germline, CDR1 is SGHRS and CDR2 is YFSETQ. The CDR3 protein is CASSLRPAAYSGNTIYF. CDR3 nucleotides: TGCGCCAGCAGCTTGAGGCCAGCCGCTTACTCTGGAAACACCATATATTTT.

The CDR3 DNA sequence: TGTGCCAGCAGCCCGGCGGGGTCCTACGAGCAGTACTTC. Translation gives CASSPAGSYEQYF. The chain combines TRBV7-8 with TRBJ2-7; D is possibly TRBD2 (6 bases). The CDR3 is made up of 13 amino acids. The V and J ends lost 5 bases and 1 base respectively, with 9 bases between them. Germline assignment: CDR1 SGHVS and CDR2 FQNEAQ.

V and J are TRBV2 and TRBJ2-2; 8 bases agree with TRBD2. V dropped 4 bases and J dropped 0; count of bases not matched to a gene: 4. The germline CDR1 and CDR2 sequences are SNHLY and FYNNEI. This CDR3 spans 16 amino acids. The CDR3 DNA reads as TGTGCCAGCAGTGTGAGCGGGAGAACGAACACCGGGGAGCTGTTTTTT. It codes for CASSVSGRTNTGELFF.